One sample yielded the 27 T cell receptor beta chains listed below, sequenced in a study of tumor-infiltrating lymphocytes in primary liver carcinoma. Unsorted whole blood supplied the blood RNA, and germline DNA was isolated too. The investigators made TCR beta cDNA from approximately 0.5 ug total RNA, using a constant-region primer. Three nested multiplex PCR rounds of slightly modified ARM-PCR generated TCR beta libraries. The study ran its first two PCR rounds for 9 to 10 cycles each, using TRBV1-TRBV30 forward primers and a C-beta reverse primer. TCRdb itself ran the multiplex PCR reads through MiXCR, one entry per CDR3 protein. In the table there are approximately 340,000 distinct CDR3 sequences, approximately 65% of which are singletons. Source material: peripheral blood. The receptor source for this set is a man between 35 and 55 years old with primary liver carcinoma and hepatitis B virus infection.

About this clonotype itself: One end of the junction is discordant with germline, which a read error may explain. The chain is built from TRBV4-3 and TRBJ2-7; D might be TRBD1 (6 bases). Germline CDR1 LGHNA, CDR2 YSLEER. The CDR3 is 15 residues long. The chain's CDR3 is CASSQDWTEACEQYF. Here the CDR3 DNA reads TGCGCAAGCAGCCAAGATTGGACAGAAGCCTGCGAGCAGTACTTC.

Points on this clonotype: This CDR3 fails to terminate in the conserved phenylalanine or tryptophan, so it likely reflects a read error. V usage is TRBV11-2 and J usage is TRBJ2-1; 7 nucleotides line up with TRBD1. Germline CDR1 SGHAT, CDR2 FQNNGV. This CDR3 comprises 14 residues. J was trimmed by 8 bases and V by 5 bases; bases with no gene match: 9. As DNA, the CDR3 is TGTGCCAGCAGCCCCCGCTCAGGGGGAGATGAGCAGTTCTTA. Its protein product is CASSPRSGGDEQFL.

CDR3: CASSQGPRGGNTGELFF. The DNA of the CDR3 is TGTGCCAGCAGCCAAGGACCCAGGGGAGGTAACACCGGGGAGCTGTTTTTT. This chain links TRBV4-2 with TRBJ2-2; perhaps D is TRBD1 or TRBD2 (6 bases each). The CDR3 extends over 17 amino acids. The germline CDR1 and CDR2 sequences are LGHNA and YNFKEQ. The germline V and J ends were trimmed by 1 base and 2 bases, with 14 bases remaining between them.

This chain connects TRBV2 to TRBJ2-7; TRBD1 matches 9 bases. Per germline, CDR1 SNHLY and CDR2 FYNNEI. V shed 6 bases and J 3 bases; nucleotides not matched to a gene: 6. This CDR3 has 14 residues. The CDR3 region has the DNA TGTGCCAGCAGGAATCAGGGACAGGGCTACGAGCAGTACTTC. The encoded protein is CASRNQGQGYEQYF.

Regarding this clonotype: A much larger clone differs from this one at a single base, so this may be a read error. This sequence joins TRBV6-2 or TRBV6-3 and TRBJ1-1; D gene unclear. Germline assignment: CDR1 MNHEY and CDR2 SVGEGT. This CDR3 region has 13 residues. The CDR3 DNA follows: TGTGCCAGCAGTCTCCTATGGAACACTGAAGCTCTCTTT. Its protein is CASSLLWNTEALF.

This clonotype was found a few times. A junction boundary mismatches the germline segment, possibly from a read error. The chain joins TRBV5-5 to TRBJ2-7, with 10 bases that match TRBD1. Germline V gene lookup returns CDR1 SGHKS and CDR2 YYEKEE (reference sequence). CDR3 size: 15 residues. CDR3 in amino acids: CASSLVTGGVYGQYF. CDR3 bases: TGTGCCAGCAGCTTGGTGACAGGGGGCGTCTACGGGCAGTACTTC. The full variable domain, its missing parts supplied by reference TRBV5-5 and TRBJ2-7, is DAGVTQSPTHLIKTRGQQVTLRCSPISGHKSVSWYQQVLGQGPQFIFQYYEKEERGRGNFPDRFSARQFPNYSSELNVNALLLGDSALYLCASSLVTGGVYGQYFGPGTRLTVT.

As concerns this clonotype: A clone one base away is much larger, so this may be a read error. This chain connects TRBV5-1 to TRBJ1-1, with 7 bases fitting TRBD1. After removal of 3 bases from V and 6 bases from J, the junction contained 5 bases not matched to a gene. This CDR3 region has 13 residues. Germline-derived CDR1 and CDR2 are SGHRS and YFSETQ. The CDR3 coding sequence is TGCGCCAGCAGCTGGACAGGCCGGCCTGAAGCTTTCTTT. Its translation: CASSWTGRPEAFF.

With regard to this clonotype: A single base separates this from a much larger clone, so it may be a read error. CDR3 DNA sequence: TGTGCCACCTGGGGACAGGGGTTCAATCAGCCCCAGCATTTT. This sequence encodes CATWGQGFNQPQHF. This chain connects TRBV6-5 to TRBJ1-5; 10 bases are shared with TRBD1. In germline, CDR1 is MNHEY, CDR2 SVGAGI. V shed 10 bases and J 3 bases; nucleotides not matched to a gene: 6. CDR3 size: 14 residues.

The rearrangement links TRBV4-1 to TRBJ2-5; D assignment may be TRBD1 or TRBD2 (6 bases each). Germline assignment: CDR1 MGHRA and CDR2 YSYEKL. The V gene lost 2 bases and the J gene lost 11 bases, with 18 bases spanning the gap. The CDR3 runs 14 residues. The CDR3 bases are TGCGCCAGCAGCCAATCCCTCGGGGGCAGGGAGCAGTACTTC. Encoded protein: CASSQSLGGREQYF.

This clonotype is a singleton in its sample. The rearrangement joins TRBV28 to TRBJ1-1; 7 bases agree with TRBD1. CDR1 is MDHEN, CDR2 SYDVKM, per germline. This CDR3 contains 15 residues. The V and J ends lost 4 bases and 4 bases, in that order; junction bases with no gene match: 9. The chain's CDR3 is CASSSPVQGSTEAFF. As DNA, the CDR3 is TGTGCCAGCAGTTCTCCGGTACAGGGGAGCACTGAAGCTTTCTTT.

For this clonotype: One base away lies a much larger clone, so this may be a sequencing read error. The CDR3 region is CASSLLASGGPDTQYF. DNA for the CDR3: TGTGCCAGCAGCTTGTTAGCGTCAGGAGGTCCAGATACGCAGTATTTT. The V gene is TRBV5-5, the J gene TRBJ2-3; weak D call: TRBD2 (5 bases). Germline lookup yields CDR1 SGHKS and CDR2 YYEKEE (reference sequence). This CDR3 contains 16 residues. The germline V and J ends were trimmed by 1 base and 4 bases, with 16 bases remaining between them.

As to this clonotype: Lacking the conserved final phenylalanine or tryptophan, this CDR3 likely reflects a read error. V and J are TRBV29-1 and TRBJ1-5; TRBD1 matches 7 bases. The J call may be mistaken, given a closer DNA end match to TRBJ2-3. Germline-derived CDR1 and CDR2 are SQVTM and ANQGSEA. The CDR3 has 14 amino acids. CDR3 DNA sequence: TGCAGCGTTGAAGGAGACAGGGTGGGTCAGCCCCAGTATCTT. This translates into CSVEGDRVGQPQYL.

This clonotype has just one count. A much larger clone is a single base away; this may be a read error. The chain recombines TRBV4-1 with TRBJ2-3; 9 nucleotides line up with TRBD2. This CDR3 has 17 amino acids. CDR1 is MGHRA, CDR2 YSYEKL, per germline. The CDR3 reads CARSQVSGRSGTDTQYF. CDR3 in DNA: TGCGCCAGGAGCCAAGTTAGCGGGAGAAGTGGCACAGATACGCAGTATTTT.

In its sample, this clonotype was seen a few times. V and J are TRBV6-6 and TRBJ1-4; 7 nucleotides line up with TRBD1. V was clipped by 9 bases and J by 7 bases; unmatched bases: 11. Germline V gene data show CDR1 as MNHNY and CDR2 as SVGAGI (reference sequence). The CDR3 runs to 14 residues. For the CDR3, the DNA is TGTGCCAGTACCCAACAGGGGCGGGGTGAAAAACTGTTTTTT. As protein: CASTQQGRGEKLFF.

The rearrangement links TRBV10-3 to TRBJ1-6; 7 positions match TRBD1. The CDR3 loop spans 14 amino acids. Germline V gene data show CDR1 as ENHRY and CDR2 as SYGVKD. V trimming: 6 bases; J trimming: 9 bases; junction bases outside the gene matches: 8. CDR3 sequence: CAISDDRDGSPLHF. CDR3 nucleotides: TGTGCCATCAGCGATGACAGGGATGGTTCACCCCTCCACTTT.

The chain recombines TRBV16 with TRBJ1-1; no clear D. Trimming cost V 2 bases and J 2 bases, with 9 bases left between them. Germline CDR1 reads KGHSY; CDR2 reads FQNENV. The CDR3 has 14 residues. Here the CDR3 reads CASSQGFINTEAFF. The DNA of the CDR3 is TGTGCCAGCAGCCAAGGTTTCATCAACACTGAAGCTTTCTTT.

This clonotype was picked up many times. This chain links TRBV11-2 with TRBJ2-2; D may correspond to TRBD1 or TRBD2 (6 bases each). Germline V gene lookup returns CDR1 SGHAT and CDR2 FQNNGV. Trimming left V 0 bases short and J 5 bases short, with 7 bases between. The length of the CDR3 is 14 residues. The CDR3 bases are TGTGCCAGCAGCTTAGAAGGGGGGACCGGGGAGCTGTTTTTT. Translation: CASSLEGGTGELFF.

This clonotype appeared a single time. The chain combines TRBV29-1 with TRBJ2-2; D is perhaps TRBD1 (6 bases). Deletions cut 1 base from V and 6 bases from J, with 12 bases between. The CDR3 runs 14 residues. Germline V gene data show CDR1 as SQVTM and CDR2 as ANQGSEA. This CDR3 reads CSVEGQEAAGELFF. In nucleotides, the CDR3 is TGCAGCGTTGAAGGACAGGAGGCGGCCGGGGAGCTGTTTTTT.

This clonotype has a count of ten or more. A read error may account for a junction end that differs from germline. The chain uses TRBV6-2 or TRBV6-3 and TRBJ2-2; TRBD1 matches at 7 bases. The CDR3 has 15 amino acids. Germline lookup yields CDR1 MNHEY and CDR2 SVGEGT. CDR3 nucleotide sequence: TGTGCCAGCACCGAAAGCAGGGGGAACGCCGGGGAGCTGTTTTTT. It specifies CASTESRGNAGELFF.

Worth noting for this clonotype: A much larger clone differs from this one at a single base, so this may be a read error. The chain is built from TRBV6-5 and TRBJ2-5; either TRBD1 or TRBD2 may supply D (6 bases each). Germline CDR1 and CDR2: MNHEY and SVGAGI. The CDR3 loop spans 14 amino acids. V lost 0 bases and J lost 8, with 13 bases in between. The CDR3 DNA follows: TGTGCCAGCAGTTACTCCTGGGGGGCTGATACCCAGTACTTC. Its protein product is CASSYSWGADTQYF.

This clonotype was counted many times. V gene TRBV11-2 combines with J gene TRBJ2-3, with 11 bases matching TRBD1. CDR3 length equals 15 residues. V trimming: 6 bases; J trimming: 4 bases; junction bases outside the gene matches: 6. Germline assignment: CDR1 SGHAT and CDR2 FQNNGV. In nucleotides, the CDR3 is TGTGCCAGCAGTCAGGACAGGGGGCAGGCAGATACGCAGTATTTT. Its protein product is CASSQDRGQADTQYF. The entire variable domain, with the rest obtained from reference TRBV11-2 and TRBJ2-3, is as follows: EAGVAQSPRYKIIEKRQSVAFWCNPISGHATLYWYQQILGQGPKLLIQFQNNGVVDDSQLPKDRFSAERLKGVDSTLKIQPAKLEDSAVYLCASSQDRGQADTQYFGPGTRLTVL.

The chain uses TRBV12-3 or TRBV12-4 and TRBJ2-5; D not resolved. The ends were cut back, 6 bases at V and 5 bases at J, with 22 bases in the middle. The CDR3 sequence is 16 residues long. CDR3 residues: CASRQDRRKRMETQYF. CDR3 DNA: TGTGCCAGCAGGCAGGATCGGCGGAAGAGGATGGAGACCCAGTACTTC.

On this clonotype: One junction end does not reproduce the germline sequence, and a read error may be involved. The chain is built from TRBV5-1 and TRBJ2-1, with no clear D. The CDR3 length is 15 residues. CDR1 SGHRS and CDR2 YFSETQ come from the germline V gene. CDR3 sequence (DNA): TGCGCCAGTTCCTCCGCAGCAGGTTCCTACAATGAGCAGGTCTTC. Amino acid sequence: CASSSAAGSYNEQVF.

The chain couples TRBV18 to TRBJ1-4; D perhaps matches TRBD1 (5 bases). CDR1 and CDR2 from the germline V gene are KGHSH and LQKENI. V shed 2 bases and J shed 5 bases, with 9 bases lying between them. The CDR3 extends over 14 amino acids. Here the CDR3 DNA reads TGTGCCAGCTCACCAGGCAGGGAGAATGAAAAACTGTTTTTT. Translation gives CASSPGRENEKLFF.

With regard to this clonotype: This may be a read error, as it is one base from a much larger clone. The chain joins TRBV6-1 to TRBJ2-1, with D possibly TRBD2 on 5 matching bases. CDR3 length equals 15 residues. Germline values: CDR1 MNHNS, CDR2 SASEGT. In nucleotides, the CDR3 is TGTGCCGGCAGTGCCCACCTTACTAGGGCCAATGAGCAGTTCTTC. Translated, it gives CAGSAHLTRANEQFF.

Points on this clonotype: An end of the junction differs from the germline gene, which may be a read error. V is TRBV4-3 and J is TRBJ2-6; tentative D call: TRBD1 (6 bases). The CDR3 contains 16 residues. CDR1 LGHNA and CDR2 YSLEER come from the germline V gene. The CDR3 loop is CASSQDGGSGANVMTF. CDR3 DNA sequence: TGCGCCAGTAGCCAAGATGGGGGCTCTGGGGCCAACGTCATGACTTTC.

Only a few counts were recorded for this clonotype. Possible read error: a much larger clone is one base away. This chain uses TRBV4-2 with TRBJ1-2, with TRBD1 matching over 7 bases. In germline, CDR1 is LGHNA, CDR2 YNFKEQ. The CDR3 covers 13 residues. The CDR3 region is CASSRTYRGGYAF. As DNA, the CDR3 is TGTGCCAGCAGCCGAACCTACAGGGGCGGCTACGCCTTC.